The 25 T cell receptor beta chains listed next were all sequenced from one sample in a study of control samples from healthy donors and cancer patients. Clones were sequenced by immunoSEQ multiplex PCR, and TCRdb holds only the in-frame ones, with some missing. The table records roughly 100,000 clones, 88% of them present only once. The material sequenced was blood. These receptors were taken from a man aged 25 to 45 in good health.

The chain employs TRBV6-2 or TRBV6-3 and TRBJ1-1; D perhaps matches TRBD1 (5 bases). Germline V gene sequence: CDR1 MNHEY, CDR2 SVGEGT. V lost 6 bases and J 1 base, leaving 21 bases between the germline ends. This CDR3 is 17 amino acids long. As DNA, the CDR3 is TGTGCCAGCAGCCCCTCCCGCCTACAGGTATGGAACACTGAAGCTTTCTTT. This sequence encodes CASSPSRLQVWNTEAFF.

The chain uses TRBV18 and TRBJ1-5; possibly TRBD1 for D (5 bases). V gave up 0 bases and J gave up 4 bases, with 10 bases separating them. The CDR3 is 15 amino acids. Germline V gene data show CDR1 as KGHSH and CDR2 as LQKENI. The CDR3 is CASSPPQGGNQPQHF. CDR3 DNA: TGTGCCAGCTCACCACCTCAGGGAGGTAATCAGCCCCAGCATTTT.

The DNA of the CDR3 is TGTGCCAGCAGTTTAAGTCGGGGAGAACAGTTCTTC. This codes for CASSLSRGEQFF. This chain joins TRBV12-3 or TRBV12-4 and TRBJ2-1, with D maybe TRBD2 (5 bases). V lost 2 bases and J 13 bases, leaving 12 bases between the germline ends. The CDR3 sequence is 12 residues long.

The chain links TRBV28 to TRBJ2-7; TRBD2 matches 8 bases. V shed 2 bases and J 5 bases; nucleotides not matched to a gene: 11. The CDR3 contains 16 residues. Per germline, CDR1 MDHEN and CDR2 SYDVKM. This chain's CDR3 is CASSLGVGGGPDEQYF. As DNA, the CDR3 is TGTGCCAGCAGTTTAGGCGTCGGGGGGGGACCGGACGAGCAGTACTTC.

The genes are TRBV5-1 and TRBJ2-2; 7 nucleotides line up with TRBD2. CDR1 SGHRS and CDR2 YFSETQ come from the germline V gene. CDR3 length equals 17 residues. V gave up 4 bases and J gave up 0 bases; unmatched junction bases: 9. CDR3 in amino acids: CASSQGAGSSNTGELFF. The CDR3 region has the DNA TGCGCCAGCAGCCAGGGAGCGGGGAGCTCGAACACCGGGGAGCTGTTTTTT. Based on the CDR3 plus reference TRBV5-1 and TRBJ2-2, the full variable domain is KAGVTQTPRYLIKTRGQQVTLSCSPISGHRSVSWYQQTPGQGLQFLFEYFSETQRNKGNFPGRFSGRQFSNSRSEMNVSTLELGDSALYLCASSQGAGSSNTGELFFGEGSRLTVL.

The gene calls are TRBV18 and TRBJ1-6, with D possibly TRBD1 on 5 matching bases. This CDR3 contains 13 residues. V was pared by 8 bases and J by 10 bases, with 15 bases between. CDR1 is KGHSH, CDR2 LQKENI, per germline. The CDR3 nucleotides read TGTGCCAGCGCTCAGGGAGAAGGATCACCCCTCCACTTT. Residues: CASAQGEGSPLHF.

The V and J genes are TRBV19 and TRBJ2-1; 16 bases are shared with TRBD2. Per germline, CDR1 LNHDA and CDR2 SQIVND (reference sequence). The V and J ends lost 4 bases and 4 bases, in that order; junction bases with no gene match: 4. The CDR3 extends over 17 amino acids. CDR3 in amino acids: CASSTPGLAGGYNEQFF. The CDR3 region has the DNA TGTGCCAGTAGTACGCCGGGACTAGCGGGAGGGTACAATGAGCAGTTCTTC. The full variable domain, with the rest looked up from reference TRBV19 and TRBJ2-1, is DGGITQSPKYLFRKEGQNVTLSCEQNLNHDAMYWYRQDPGQGLRLIYYSQIVNDFQKGDIAEGYSVSREKKESFPLTVTSAQKNPTAFYLCASSTPGLAGGYNEQFFGPGTRLTVL.

The V call is TRBV2, the J call TRBJ2-1; D is tentatively TRBD1 or TRBD2 (5 bases each). CDR1 is SNHLY, CDR2 FYNNEI, per germline. With 1 base removed from V and 2 bases from J, the gap between germline ends came to 18 bases. This CDR3 comprises 18 residues. CDR3 sequence: CASSEVGLGTVAYNEQFF. For the CDR3, the DNA is TGTGCCAGCAGTGAAGTTGGGTTGGGGACGGTCGCCTACAATGAGCAGTTCTTC.

The rearrangement links TRBV21-1 to TRBJ2-3. TRBV21-1 is a pseudogene locus. The CDR3 has 14 residues. The CDR3 nucleotides read TGTGCCAGCAGCAAAGGACGGTGGCCAGATACGCAGTATTTT. This gives the protein CASSKGRWPDTQYF.

This clone has more than one count but fewer than ten. This CDR3 reads CASSIGWDDPSLLIETYEQYF. CDR3 nucleotides: TGTGCCAGTAGTATAGGTTGGGACGACCCTTCCCTGCTTATCGAAACCTACGAGCAGTACTTC. The chain carries TRBV19 and TRBJ2-7; D is possibly TRBD1 or TRBD2 (5 bases each). The ends were cut back, 1 base at V and 2 bases at J, with 30 bases in the middle. CDR1 and CDR2 from the germline V gene are LNHDA and SQIVND (reference sequence). This CDR3 comprises 21 residues.

The V call is TRBV11-2, the J call TRBJ2-1, with TRBD2 matching 10 bases. Germline trimming cut 5 bases from V and 2 bases from J; bases unmatched to any gene: 9. Germline assignment: CDR1 SGHAT and CDR2 FQNNGV. The CDR3 loop spans 17 amino acids. For the CDR3, the DNA is TGTGCCAGCAGCCTACAGGCTAGCGGGAGAACCTACAATGAGCAGTTCTTC. Translated: CASSLQASGRTYNEQFF.

The gene calls are TRBV7-2 and TRBJ2-3; the match to TRBD2 covers 8 bases. Germline values: CDR1 SGHTA, CDR2 FQGNSA. V was clipped by 3 bases and J by 2 bases; unmatched bases: 4. This CDR3 contains 15 residues. The CDR3 spells CASSFSGTSTDTQYF. The CDR3 DNA reads as TGTGCCAGCAGCTTTAGCGGGACCTCCACAGATACGCAGTATTTT.

CDR3 DNA sequence: TGTGCCAGCAGCTTGGGCGGGAGTGAGACCCAGTACTTC. It translates to CASSLGGSETQYF. This sequence joins TRBV11-2 and TRBJ2-5; 7 bases line up with TRBD2. V was pared by 3 bases and J by 5 bases, with 3 bases of the junction left unmatched. CDR3 length equals 13 residues. Germline V gene data show CDR1 as SGHAT and CDR2 as FQNNGV.

The chain uses TRBV7-8 and TRBJ2-7, with TRBD1 identical over 8 bases. With 5 bases clipped from V and 7 bases from J, the junction kept 37 bases outside the gene matches. Looked up from germline, CDR1 is SGHVS and CDR2 is FQNEAQ. The CDR3 spans 23 residues. The CDR3: CASSPVLTGDGSTEFHLRKEQYF. In DNA form, the CDR3 reads TGTGCCAGCAGCCCCGTACTGACAGGGGACGGCAGTACCGAGTTCCACCTACGAAAGGAGCAGTACTTC.

V is TRBV28 and J is TRBJ1-1, with no clear D. This CDR3 has 15 residues. V lost 2 bases to trimming and J lost 1 base, with 11 bases between them. Germline V CDR1 and CDR2: MDHEN, SYDVKM. CDR3 DNA: TGTGCCAGCAGTTTACGACTTACAGCGAACACTGAAGCTTTCTTT. The encoded protein is CASSLRLTANTEAFF.

V gene TRBV19 combines with J gene TRBJ2-3; 7 positions match TRBD2. V was clipped by 5 bases and J by 0 bases; unmatched bases: 11. Germline V lookup: CDR1 LNHDA, CDR2 SQIVND (reference sequence). The CDR3 covers 17 residues. For the CDR3, the DNA is TGTGCCAGTAGTGCCAGAATCGGAGCGGGAAGCACAGATACGCAGTATTTT. Translation gives CASSARIGAGSTDTQYF.

The chain couples TRBV4-1 to TRBJ2-7, with D possibly TRBD1 on 5 matching bases. This CDR3 spans 15 amino acids. Trimming stripped 4 bases from V and 6 bases from J, with 19 bases between. Germline V gene data show CDR1 as MGHRA and CDR2 as YSYEKL. CDR3 in amino acids: CASSPPARQGAEQYF. The CDR3, as DNA: TGCGCCAGCAGCCCCCCGGCGAGGCAGGGTGCCGAGCAGTACTTC.

The chain joins TRBV19 to TRBJ2-1; D call uncertain. The CDR3 sequence is 14 residues long. V was cut by 2 bases and J by 3 bases, with 8 bases left in between. Germline CDR1 reads LNHDA; CDR2 reads SQIVND (reference sequence). As DNA, the CDR3 is TGTGCCAGTAGTATACGACTGAACTACAATGAGCAGTTCTTC. This codes for CASSIRLNYNEQFF.

J is TRBJ2-1 and V is TRBV19; D may be TRBD2 (5 bases). This CDR3 is 12 amino acids long. CDR1 and CDR2 from the germline V gene are LNHDA and SQIVND (reference sequence). The V end was cut by 6 bases, the J end by 2 bases, with 5 bases between. This CDR3 is CASREAYNEQFF. The CDR3, as DNA: TGTGCCAGTAGGGAGGCCTACAATGAGCAGTTCTTC.

The chain carries TRBV6-5 and TRBJ2-2, with unresolved D. This CDR3 spans 14 amino acids. V lost 10 bases to trimming and J lost 0 bases, with 12 bases between them. CDR1 and CDR2 from the germline V gene are MNHEY and SVGAGI. CDR3 residues: CATKEKANTGELFF. As DNA, the CDR3 is TGTGCCACCAAAGAGAAAGCGAACACCGGGGAGCTGTTTTTT.

The chain joins TRBV3-1 (or the pseudogene TRBV3-2) to TRBJ1-6; D remains ambiguous. The CDR3 is made up of 13 amino acids. Trimming shortened V by 4 bases and J by 3 bases, and 4 bases separated the two germline ends. The germline V gene encodes CDR1 LGHDT and CDR2 YNNKEL (reference sequence). The CDR3 protein is CASSPDYNSPLHF. CDR3 nucleotides: TGTGCCAGCAGCCCGGACTATAATTCACCCCTCCACTTT.

V and J are TRBV30 and TRBJ1-6; 7 nucleotides agree with TRBD1. With 3 bases clipped from V and 3 bases from J, the junction kept 11 bases outside the gene matches. The CDR3 is 17 residues long. CDR1 is GTSNPN, CDR2 SVGIG, per germline (reference sequence). The CDR3 loop is CAWRTIGQARYNSPLHF. The CDR3 DNA follows: TGTGCCTGGAGGACCATCGGACAGGCGCGCTATAATTCACCCCTCCACTTT.

This clone was picked up a small number of times. The chain recombines TRBV15 with TRBJ1-4; 8 positions agree with TRBD1. The CDR3 runs 15 residues. Germline V lookup: CDR1 LNHNV, CDR2 YYDKDF (reference sequence). V shed 1 base and J 7 bases; nucleotides not matched to a gene: 5. For the CDR3, the DNA is TGTGCCACCAGCAGAGGGACAGGGAAGGGTGAAAAACTGTTTTTT. This sequence encodes CATSRGTGKGEKLFF.

This chain connects TRBV5-1 to TRBJ1-6, with a possible D match to TRBD1 (6 bases). The CDR3 totals 14 residues. V lost 3 bases and J 8 bases, leaving 12 bases between the germline ends. Per the germline V gene, CDR1 is SGHRS and CDR2 is YFSETQ. Here the CDR3 reads CASSWGPAYSPLHF. CDR3 nucleotide sequence: TGCGCCAGCAGCTGGGGGCCGGCCTATTCACCCCTCCACTTT.

The J gene is TRBJ2-1, the V gene TRBV4-2, with TRBD2 matching 11 bases. There are 16 residues in the CDR3. Looked up from germline, CDR1 is LGHNA and CDR2 is YNFKEQ. The J segment lost 10 bases and the V segment lost 1 base, leaving 9 bases of the junction unmatched. Here the CDR3 DNA reads TGTGCCAGCAGCCAAGCTGAGACTAGCGGGACGAGGGAGCAGTTCTTC. Amino acids: CASSQAETSGTREQFF.